The entry below describes one TCR beta chain. The sample comes from a study of beta chain features in type 1 diabetes. The CDR3 is made up of 15 amino acids. Germline assignment: CDR1 MNHNY and CDR2 SVGAGI (reference sequence). The J segment lost 1 base and the V segment lost 5 bases, leaving 7 bases of the junction unmatched. Expressed TCRB transcripts were sequenced, since all the RNA that had been isolated was reverse transcribed. For naive, central memory and regulatory T cell samples, reads averaged around 3.8 million. Some clones are missing from TCRdb's copy, which holds only in-frame ones; the method was immunoSEQ multiplex PCR. The repertoire holds more than 300,000 clones, with roughly 12% as singletons.

The sample taken for sequencing was naive CD4+ T cells from blood. The chain carries TRBV6-6 and TRBJ2-5; 7 nucleotides line up with TRBD1. The sequence derives from a man aged 18 to 30 in good health. The CDR3 spells CASSADRDSQETQYF. The CDR3 coding sequence is TGTGCCAGCAGTGCAGACAGGGACAGCCAAGAGACCCAGTACTTC.